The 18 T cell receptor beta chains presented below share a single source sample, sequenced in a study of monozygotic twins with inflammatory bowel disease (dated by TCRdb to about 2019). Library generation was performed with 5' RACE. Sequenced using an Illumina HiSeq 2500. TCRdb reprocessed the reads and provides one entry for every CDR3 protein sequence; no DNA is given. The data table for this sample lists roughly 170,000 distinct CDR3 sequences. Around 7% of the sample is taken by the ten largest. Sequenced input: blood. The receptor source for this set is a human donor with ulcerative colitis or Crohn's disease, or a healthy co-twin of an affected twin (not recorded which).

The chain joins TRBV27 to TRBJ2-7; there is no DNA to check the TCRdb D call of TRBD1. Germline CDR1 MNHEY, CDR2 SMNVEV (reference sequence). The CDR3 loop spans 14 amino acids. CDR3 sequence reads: CASSFVRTGREQYF.

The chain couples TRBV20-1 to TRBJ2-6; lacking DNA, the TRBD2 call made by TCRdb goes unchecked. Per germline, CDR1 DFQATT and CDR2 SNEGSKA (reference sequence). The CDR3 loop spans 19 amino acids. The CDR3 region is CSAAGLVGGSYSGANVLTF.

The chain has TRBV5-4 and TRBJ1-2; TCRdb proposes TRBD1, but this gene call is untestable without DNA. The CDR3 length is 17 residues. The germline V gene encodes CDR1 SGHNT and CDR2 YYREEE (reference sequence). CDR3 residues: CASSPRDRGLLNYGYTF. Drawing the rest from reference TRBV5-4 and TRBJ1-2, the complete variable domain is ETGVTQSPTHLIKTRGQQVTLRCSSQSGHNTVSWYQQALGQGPQFIFQYYREEENGRGNFPPRFSGLQFPNYSSELNVNALELDDSALYLCASSPRDRGLLNYGYTFGSGTRLTVV.

This CDR3 reads CAWRGIRTGGPNTEAFF. The chain joins TRBV30 to TRBJ1-1; no DNA is available, so the TRBD1 call from TCRdb remains unchecked. The CDR3 contains 17 residues. Germline-derived CDR1 and CDR2 are GTSNPN and SVGIG (reference sequence).

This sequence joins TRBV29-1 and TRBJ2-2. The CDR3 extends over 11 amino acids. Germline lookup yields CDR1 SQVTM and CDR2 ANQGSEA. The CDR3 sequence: CSGLMVGELFF.

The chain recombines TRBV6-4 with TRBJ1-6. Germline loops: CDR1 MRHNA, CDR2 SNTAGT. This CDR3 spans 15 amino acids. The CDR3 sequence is CASSDVGRYNSPLHF.

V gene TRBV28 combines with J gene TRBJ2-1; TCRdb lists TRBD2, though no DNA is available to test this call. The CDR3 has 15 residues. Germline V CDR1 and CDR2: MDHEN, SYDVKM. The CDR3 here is CASSFRASGRNMQFF.

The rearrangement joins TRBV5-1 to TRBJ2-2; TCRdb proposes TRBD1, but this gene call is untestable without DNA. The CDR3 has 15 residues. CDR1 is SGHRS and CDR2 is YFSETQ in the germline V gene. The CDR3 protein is CASSQVRGGTGELFF.

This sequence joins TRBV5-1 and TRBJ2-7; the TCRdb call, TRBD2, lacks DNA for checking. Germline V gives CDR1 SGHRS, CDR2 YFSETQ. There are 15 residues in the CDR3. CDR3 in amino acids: CASSLAGGRAQEQYF.

The CDR3 here is CASSWDRDNGYTF. The chain combines TRBV12-3 or TRBV12-4 with TRBJ1-2; the TCRdb D gene call, TRBD1, has no DNA to confirm it. This CDR3 has 13 residues.

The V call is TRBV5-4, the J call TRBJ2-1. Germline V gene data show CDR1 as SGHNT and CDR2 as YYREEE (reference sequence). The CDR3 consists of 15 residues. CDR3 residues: CASSLARGIYNEQFF.

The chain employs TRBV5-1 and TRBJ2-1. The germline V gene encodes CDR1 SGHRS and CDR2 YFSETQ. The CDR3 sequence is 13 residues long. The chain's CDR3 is CASSLDRLGEQFF. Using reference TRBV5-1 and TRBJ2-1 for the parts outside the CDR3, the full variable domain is KAGVTQTPRYLIKTRGQQVTLSCSPISGHRSVSWYQQTPGQGLQFLFEYFSETQRNKGNFPGRFSGRQFSNSRSEMNVSTLELGDSALYLCASSLDRLGEQFFGPGTRLTVL.

The CDR3 protein is CASSFYRRETQYF. The chain carries TRBV7-2 and TRBJ2-5; no DNA is available, so the TRBD1 call from TCRdb remains unchecked. Per germline, CDR1 SGHTA and CDR2 FQGNSA. This CDR3 contains 13 residues.

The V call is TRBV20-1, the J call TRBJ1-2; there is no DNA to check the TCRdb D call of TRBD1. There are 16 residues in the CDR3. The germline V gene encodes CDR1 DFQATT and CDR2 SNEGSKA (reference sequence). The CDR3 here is CSASPDRGPLNYGYTF.

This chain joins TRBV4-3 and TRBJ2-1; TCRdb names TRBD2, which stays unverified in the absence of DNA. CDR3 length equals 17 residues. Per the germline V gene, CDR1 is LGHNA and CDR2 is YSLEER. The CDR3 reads CASSQDRGTRPNNEQFF.

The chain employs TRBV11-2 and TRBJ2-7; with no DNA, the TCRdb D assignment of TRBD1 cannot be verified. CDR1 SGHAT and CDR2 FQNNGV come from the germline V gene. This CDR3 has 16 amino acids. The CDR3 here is CASSPSGHEISYEQYF.

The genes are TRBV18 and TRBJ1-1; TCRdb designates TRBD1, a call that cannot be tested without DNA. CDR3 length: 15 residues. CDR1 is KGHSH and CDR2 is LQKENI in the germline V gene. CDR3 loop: CASSPDRGLNTEAFF.

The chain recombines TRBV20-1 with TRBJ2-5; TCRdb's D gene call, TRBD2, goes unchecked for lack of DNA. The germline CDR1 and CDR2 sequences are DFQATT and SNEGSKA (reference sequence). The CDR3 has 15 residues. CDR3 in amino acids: CSAIPLNAFDAAQYF.